One and the same sample provided the 30 T cell receptor beta chains below, sequenced in a study of cytomegalovirus exposure and HLA in healthy donors. The PCR contained 60 Vbeta and 13 Jbeta primers. Sequenced by immunoSEQ multiplex PCR; TCRdb stores in-frame clones only, minus some. The sample holds about 160,000 clones; 82% are singletons and the top ten take approximately 1.6%. Sequenced input: PBMCs. The receptors derive from a male donor in good health and CMV-seronegative.

The rearrangement uses TRBV9 and TRBJ1-2; 9 positions match TRBD1. The germline gives CDR1 SGDLS, CDR2 YYNGEE. The ends lost 3 bases at V and 7 bases at J; junction bases unmatched: 10. This CDR3 is 15 amino acids long. CDR3 sequence (DNA): TGTGCCAGCAGCGCGGGACAGGGAGGAGTAGGTGGCTACACCTTC. Protein sequence: CASSAGQGGVGGYTF.

This clone occurred once. The rearrangement links TRBV12-5 to TRBJ2-3; 9 bases fit TRBD1. The CDR3 is 13 residues long. Germline V lookup: CDR1 LGHNT, CDR2 FRNRAP. As DNA, the CDR3 is TGTGCCTCAAACAGGGGGCGGGAAGATACGCAGTATTTT. Residues: CASNRGREDTQYF.

The chain has TRBV4-1 and TRBJ2-3; 14 bases map to TRBD2. J gave up 1 base and V 4 bases, and 4 bases lay outside the gene matches. The CDR3 has 17 residues. CDR1 and CDR2 (germline): MGHRA, YSYEKL. The CDR3 sequence: CASSPTGLAGGTDTQYF. Here the CDR3 DNA reads TGCGCCAGCAGCCCTACGGGACTAGCGGGGGGCACAGATACGCAGTATTTT.

J is TRBJ1-5 and V is TRBV5-6, with TRBD1 matching over 7 bases. Trimming at V came to 5 bases and at J to 1 base, leaving 6 bases not matched to a gene. CDR3 length: 15 residues. Germline V gives CDR1 SGHDT, CDR2 YYEEEE. The DNA of the CDR3 is TGTGCCAGCAGGAGGGGGCTTGTGAGCAATCAGCCCCAGCATTTT. Translation gives CASRRGLVSNQPQHF.

The chain employs TRBV7-6 and TRBJ1-3; TRBD1 agrees at 7 bases. V lost 0 bases to trimming and J lost 4 bases; unmatched junction nucleotides: 6. CDR1 SGHVS and CDR2 FNYEAQ come from the germline V gene. The CDR3 has 16 residues. The CDR3 region is CASSLAPDRAGNTIYF. In DNA, the CDR3 is TGTGCCAGCAGCTTAGCCCCAGACAGGGCCGGAAACACCATATATTTT. The variable domain in full, with the rest retrieved from reference TRBV7-6 and TRBJ1-3, is GAGVSQSPRYKVTKRGQDVALRCDPISGHVSLYWYRQALGQGPEFLTYFNYEAQQDKSGLPNDRFSAERPEGSISTLTIQRTEQRDSAMYRCASSLAPDRAGNTIYFGEGSWLTVV.

The chain combines TRBV7-9 with TRBJ1-1; perhaps TRBD1 as D (5 bases). V was shortened by 3 bases and J by 0 bases, with 20 bases between the two germline ends. Germline CDR1 and CDR2: SEHNR and FQNEAQ (reference sequence). The CDR3 runs 18 residues. CDR3 DNA sequence: TGTGCCAGCAGCTTTAGATCCACAGGCGGACCCATGAACACTGAAGCTTTCTTT. It yields the protein CASSFRSTGGPMNTEAFF.

The CDR3 DNA reads as TGTGCCAGTAGTATAGCTCAGGGTGGACACGAGCAGTACTTC. Residues: CASSIAQGGHEQYF. The chain couples TRBV19 to TRBJ2-7; tentative D call: TRBD1 (5 bases). Germline-derived CDR1 and CDR2 are LNHDA and SQIVND (reference sequence). The germline V and J ends were trimmed by 1 base and 5 bases, with 12 bases remaining between them. The CDR3 loop spans 14 amino acids.

The chain combines TRBV19 with TRBJ2-5; D is undetermined. Per the germline V gene, CDR1 is LNHDA and CDR2 is SQIVND (reference sequence). CDR3 length: 14 amino acids. Trimming shortened V by 3 bases and J by 1 base, and 9 bases separated the two germline ends. The CDR3 region is CASSIPTSQETQYF. CDR3 DNA: TGTGCCAGTAGTATCCCCACGAGCCAAGAGACCCAGTACTTC.

The V gene is TRBV2, the J gene TRBJ2-3; 11 bases align to TRBD2. The J segment lost 0 bases and the V segment lost 8 bases, leaving 10 bases of the junction unmatched. This CDR3 is 17 amino acids long. Looked up from germline, CDR1 is SNHLY and CDR2 is FYNNEI. The CDR3 reads CASRPGTSGQSTDTQYF. The CDR3 DNA follows: TGTGCCAGCCGTCCCGGGACTAGCGGCCAAAGCACAGATACGCAGTATTTT.

The gene calls are TRBV7-6 and TRBJ1-6; TRBD1 is a possible D gene (6 bases). Germline loops: CDR1 SGHVS, CDR2 FNYEAQ. The CDR3 extends over 14 amino acids. The V gene lost 5 bases and the J gene lost 9 bases, with 14 bases spanning the gap. The CDR3 DNA is TGTGCCAGCAGCCGAGACAGGTCCAGTTCACCCCTCCACTTT. This encodes CASSRDRSSSPLHF.

This clone was seen a few times. The chain uses TRBV4-2 and TRBJ2-1; D ambiguous. The CDR3 covers 13 residues. The germline V gene has CDR1 LGHNA and CDR2 YNFKEQ. Deletions cut 0 bases from V and 9 bases from J, with 9 bases between. The CDR3 here is CASSQDPLPEQFF. The CDR3 coding sequence is TGTGCCAGCAGCCAAGATCCCCTTCCTGAGCAGTTCTTC.

The chain employs TRBV12-5 and TRBJ2-2; TRBD2 is a possible D gene (6 bases). The CDR3 spans 15 residues. The V and J ends lost 0 bases and 4 bases respectively, with 9 bases between them. Germline-derived CDR1 and CDR2 are LGHNT and FRNRAP. CDR3 residues: CASGLVLAGTGELFF. Written as DNA, the CDR3 is TGTGCTAGTGGTTTGGTACTAGCTGGCACCGGGGAGCTGTTTTTT.

The chain has TRBV7-6 and TRBJ2-2; D unclear. This CDR3 has 15 residues. Germline V CDR1 and CDR2: SGHVS, FNYEAQ. Trimming shortened V by 1 base and J by 4 bases, and 10 bases separated the two germline ends. CDR3 region: CASSLDVQITGELFF. The DNA of the CDR3 is TGTGCCAGCAGCTTAGATGTACAGATCACCGGGGAGCTGTTTTTT.

This clone has just a few counts. The chain is built from TRBV15 and TRBJ1-1; unclear D gene. V gave up 1 base and J gave up 1 base, with 7 bases separating them. The CDR3 contains 14 residues. CDR1 is LNHNV, CDR2 YYDKDF, per germline (reference sequence). CDR3 sequence (DNA): TGTGCCACCAGCAGAGTTGTCGGGAACACTGAAGCTTTCTTT. Translation: CATSRVVGNTEAFF.

J is TRBJ1-1 and V is TRBV5-1, with 9 positions matching TRBD1. Germline V gene lookup returns CDR1 SGHRS and CDR2 YFSETQ. The CDR3 loop spans 14 amino acids. The J segment lost 5 bases and the V segment lost 4 bases, leaving 6 bases of the junction unmatched. This CDR3 reads CASSPDRGWTEAFF. Written as DNA, the CDR3 is TGCGCCAGCAGCCCCGACAGGGGGTGGACTGAAGCTTTCTTT.

This clone was recorded once. The chain uses TRBV11-2 and TRBJ2-1; 9 bases map to TRBD2. The CDR3 spans 18 residues. Germline CDR1 SGHAT, CDR2 FQNNGV. Unmatched junction bases numbered 8, after V lost 1 base and J lost 1 base. CDR3 DNA sequence: TGTGCCAGCAGCTTAGTGGCGGCTAGCGGGGCGTCCTACAATGAGCAGTTCTTC. It codes for CASSLVAASGASYNEQFF.

CDR3 sequence (DNA): TGTGCCAGCAGCTTGGTAACAGCAGAAAAAGCTTTCTTT. It encodes CASSLVTAEKAFF. The V and J genes are TRBV5-8 and TRBJ1-1; D not certain. Germline assignment: CDR1 SGHTS and CDR2 YDEGEE. The CDR3 is 13 residues long. Trimming shortened V by 0 bases and J by 9 bases, and 12 bases separated the two germline ends.

This clone occurred a few times. The J gene is TRBJ2-1, the V gene TRBV30; the match to TRBD1 covers 7 bases. In germline, CDR1 is GTSNPN, CDR2 SVGIG (reference sequence). Germline trimming cut 4 bases from V and 9 bases from J; bases unmatched to any gene: 6. This CDR3 is 12 amino acids long. CDR3 coding DNA: TGTGCCTGGAACACAGGGGCCGGTGAGCAGTTCTTC. Protein product: CAWNTGAGEQFF. Supplemented by reference TRBV30 and TRBJ2-1, the full variable domain reads SQTIHQWPATLVQPVGSPLSLECTVEGTSNPNLYWYRQAAGRGLQLLFYSVGIGQISSEVPQNLSASRPQDRQFILSSKKLLLSDSGFYLCAWNTGAGEQFFGPGTRLTVL.

This chain links TRBV6-1 with TRBJ1-3; D ambiguous. Germline V lookup: CDR1 MNHNS, CDR2 SASEGT. V was clipped by 3 bases and J by 4 bases, with 4 bases between them. This CDR3 spans 12 amino acids. CDR3 sequence (DNA): TGTGCCAGCAGTGACCGGGGAAACACCATATATTTT. Protein product: CASSDRGNTIYF.

The chain carries TRBV5-1 and TRBJ2-5; D is uncertain. The V end lost 0 bases, the J end lost 5 bases, and 8 bases lay between the germline ends. This CDR3 has 13 amino acids. Germline V lookup: CDR1 SGHRS, CDR2 YFSETQ. The CDR3 coding sequence is TGCGCCAGCAGCTTGGGCGGTGTGGAGACCCAGTACTTC. Protein product: CASSLGGVETQYF.

V and J are TRBV6-6 and TRBJ2-7; D is unresolved. The CDR3 has 13 amino acids. The V gene's germline CDR1 is MNHNY and CDR2 SVGAGI (reference sequence). The ends were cut back, 7 bases at V and 0 bases at J, with 10 bases in the middle. DNA of the CDR3: TGTGCCAGCACCCCCGACTCCTCCTACGAGCAGTACTTC. Residues: CASTPDSSYEQYF.

The genes are TRBV9 and TRBJ1-2, with TRBD1 matching 9 bases. V gave up 2 bases and J gave up 8 bases; unmatched junction bases: 4. CDR1 SGDLS and CDR2 YYNGEE come from the germline V gene. CDR3 length: 13 residues. CDR3 sequence: CASSVGTGRGYTF. CDR3 nucleotides: TGTGCCAGCAGCGTCGGGACAGGGAGAGGCTACACCTTC.

The V call is TRBV11-2, the J call TRBJ1-1; weak D call: TRBD1 (5 bases). CDR1 is SGHAT, CDR2 FQNNGV, per germline. V lost 7 bases and J 0 bases, leaving 12 bases between the germline ends. CDR3 length: 14 residues. CDR3 loop: CASTQTVLNTEAFF. DNA of the CDR3: TGTGCCAGCACCCAGACAGTCTTGAACACTGAAGCTTTCTTT.

This clone was seen a handful of times. This chain joins TRBV6-4 and TRBJ1-1; D not certain. Germline V gene lookup returns CDR1 MRHNA and CDR2 SNTAGT. The V and J ends lost 0 bases and 7 bases respectively, with 6 bases between them. The CDR3 is made up of 12 amino acids. CDR3 protein: CASSDSTGEAFF. The CDR3 nucleotides read TGTGCCAGCAGTGACTCGACTGGTGAAGCTTTCTTT.

A single count supports this clone. The chain links TRBV21-1 to TRBJ2-1; the D call TRBD2 from the table was never checked on the DNA. TRBV21-1 is described as a pseudogene. The CDR3 loop spans 18 amino acids. The CDR3 loop is CASSPDLSGSNFSNEQFF. In nucleotides, the CDR3 is TGTGCCAGCAGCCCTGACCTTAGCGGGAGTAATTTCAGCAATGAGCAGTTCTTC.

The chain has TRBV9 and TRBJ1-1; D is ambiguous. V dropped 0 bases and J dropped 2 bases, with 8 bases sitting between them. CDR3 length equals 14 residues. Germline CDR1 is SGDLS and CDR2 is YYNGEE. The CDR3 region is CASSVEQTNTEAFF. CDR3 sequence (DNA): TGTGCCAGCAGCGTAGAACAAACCAACACTGAAGCTTTCTTT.

This clone was recorded a few times. The V gene is TRBV27, the J gene TRBJ1-5; 7 bases match TRBD1. V lost 6 bases, J lost 1 base, and 3 bases stayed unmatched. The CDR3 is 14 residues long. In germline, CDR1 is MNHEY, CDR2 SMNVEV (reference sequence). The CDR3 spells CASRLGQSNQPQHF. CDR3 bases: TGTGCCAGCAGATTGGGACAGAGCAATCAGCCCCAGCATTTT.

The rearrangement uses TRBV6-5 and TRBJ1-3, with 8 bases matching TRBD1. The V segment lost 3 bases and the J segment 8 bases; nucleotides outside the gene matches: 6. CDR3 length: 14 residues. Germline CDR1 MNHEY, CDR2 SVGAGI. The CDR3 DNA reads TGTGCCAGCAGTTATCGAACAGGGGGGCACACCATATATTTT. Translation: CASSYRTGGHTIYF.

This clone was picked up one time. At one end the junction does not follow the germline gene, possibly because of a read error. V usage is TRBV7-9 and J usage is TRBJ2-3; 9 bases are a match to TRBD2. CDR1 and CDR2 from the germline V gene are SEHNR and FQNEAQ (reference sequence). This CDR3 region has 15 residues. Here the CDR3 reads CSSSLTSGYTDTQYF. The DNA of the CDR3 is TGTTCCAGCAGCTTAACTAGCGGGTACACAGATACGCAGTATTTT.

The chain links TRBV27 to TRBJ2-7, with TRBD2 matching over 7 bases. The CDR3 covers 16 residues. Germline V gene data show CDR1 as MNHEY and CDR2 as SMNVEV (reference sequence). V shed 5 bases and J 1 base; nucleotides not matched to a gene: 11. The CDR3 loop reads CASSRAGLADSYEQYF. As DNA, the CDR3 is TGTGCCAGCAGTAGAGCGGGGCTAGCTGATTCCTACGAGCAGTACTTC.